This T cell receptor beta chain originates from a study of CD8+CD57+ T cells in acquired aplastic anemia. The wider study: An average of approximately 3.4 ug of DNA was obtained from sorted CD4+ and CD8+ cells.

TCR beta VDJ and CDR3 profiling used genomic DNA as template. Via MiXCR, TCRdb re-called the reads, giving one row per CDR3 protein. The sample records 150,000 to 200,000 distinct CDR3 sequences, less than 60% being singletons. V lost 3 bases, J lost 8 bases, and 10 bases stayed unmatched. The CDR3 contains 16 residues. Germline V gene lookup returns CDR1 SGHAT and CDR2 FQDESV (reference sequence). Note on this clonotype: Its antigen remains unknown.

Previously, flow cytometry had revealed CD8+CD57+ cell expansion in the patients chosen for sequencing. Among the patients, all had severe acquired aplastic anemia. Study-level results: Patients and controls turned out to have 25 to 30 CD8+ CDR3 sequences in common.

This chain links TRBV11-1 with TRBJ1-6; 7 nucleotides line up with TRBD1. Sequenced: sorted CD4+, CD8+, or CD8+CD57+ T cells (not recorded which) from PBMCs. This receptor was identified in a human donor with aplastic anemia. The CDR3 region is CASSLTQTGLDSPLHF. The DNA of the CDR3 is TGTGCCAGCAGCTTGACCCAGACAGGGTTGGATTCACCCCTCCACTTT.